This T cell receptor beta chain comes out of a study of early T cells in non-severe SARS-CoV-2 infection (dated by TCRdb to about 2021). A note on the overall study: Because TCR sequencing was done on bulk RNA from unsorted whole blood, the alpha and beta chains could not be paired. What the study reported, not specific to this receptor: VDJdb matching was skewed toward anti-spike CD8 responses and likely underestimated virus-specific expansions, missing private and CD4 specificities.

This clonotype occurred a few times. Its antigen remains unidentified. Per-base quality was not reported, and no clone a single base away is much larger than it. The receptor library was made with 5' RACE. The data were produced on a NextSeq 500. In the TCR library protocol, unique molecular identifiers were attached to individual cDNA molecules to correct for PCR bias and sequencing error. Both TCR alpha and beta chains were sequenced, and tight co-correlation was observed between alpha and beta sequence abundances in each sample. As for the original processing: Decombinator V4 was used to annotate TCR sequences for V gene, J gene and CDR3. Expanded TCRs were defined as changing significantly between any two time points under a Poisson model with p below 0.0001. TCR abundances were normalised to the total number of TCRs sequenced per sample and were expressed as counts per million. VDJdb, accessed 1 November 2021, was searched for CMV, EBV and SARS-CoV-2 annotated TCRs, with TCRs annotated for multiple antigens excluded. Clones were called with MiXCR by TCRdb after fastp trimmed the public reads at Q25, and only in-frame beta chains were retained. Identical CDR3 proteins give one entry, which carries the most common genes and DNA. What appears here as the V and J calls and clone size reflects TCRdb's work, not the paper's. This sample comprises around 70,000 distinct CDR3 sequences, 10% of them detected only once. The ten most abundant clones make up around 15% of the sample.

This was a case-control study nested in a cohort of healthcare workers in London, UK, who had nasopharyngeal swab PCR tests and blood samples taken every week. Healthcare workers were recruited during the week of the UK lockdown, between 23 and 31 March 2020, and followed weekly for up to 16 weeks. Sequenced material: whole blood, taken at baseline. The TCR originated in an adult who was a healthcare worker with PCR-confirmed SARS-CoV-2 infection or an uninfected control (not recorded which).

The nucleotides read TGTGCCAGCAGTAGGCTAGGGAGCTCCTACAATGAGCAGTTCTTC. Translation gives CASSRLGSSYNEQFF. The chain uses TRBV6-5 and TRBJ2-1; the D segment could be TRBD2, given 5 matching bases. CDR1 is given as MNHEY and CDR2 as SVGAGI, both from the germline V gene. V drops 5 bases and J drops 0 bases, leaving 11 bases in between. Reading from cysteine to phenylalanine, the CDR3 counts 15 amino acids. Of the read, only the CDR3 DNA is kept; its 45 bases are in frame from base 1.